The 11 T cell receptor beta chains reported below all come from one sample, sequenced in a study of blood T cell repertoires in COVID-19. Sequenced by immunoSEQ multiplex PCR; TCRdb stores in-frame clones only, minus some. The table shows roughly 200,000 clones, with about 80% occurring only once. Material for sequencing was peripheral blood. The receptor set was obtained from a woman of 80 years or more with COVID-19, enrolled during active disease.

This chain uses TRBV6-6 with TRBJ2-1; possible D gene TRBD2, 7 bases. CDR3 length equals 16 residues. CDR1 is MNHNY, CDR2 SVGAGI, per germline (reference sequence). The germline V and J ends were trimmed by 2 bases and 4 bases, with 15 bases remaining between them. The CDR3 nucleotides are TGTGCCAGCAGTTACGGAAGGAGCGGGACATACAATGAGCAGTTCTTC. It codes for CASSYGRSGTYNEQFF.

The rearrangement joins TRBV19 to TRBJ1-6, with no clear D. Germline values: CDR1 LNHDA, CDR2 SQIVND (reference sequence). CDR3 length: 15 residues. The germline V and J ends were trimmed by 3 bases and 10 bases, with 16 bases remaining between them. The CDR3 reads CASSIGVVLGSPLHF. The CDR3 nucleotides are TGTGCCAGTAGTATCGGCGTAGTTCTGGGCTCACCCCTCCACTTT.

The V and J genes are TRBV5-4 and TRBJ2-1, with 9 bases lining up with TRBD2. Per the germline V gene, CDR1 is SGHNT and CDR2 is YYREEE (reference sequence). The CDR3 contains 13 residues. Losses at the gene ends were 0 bases for V and 10 bases for J; bases not matched to a gene: 2. As DNA, the CDR3 is TGTGCCAGCAGCTTGGTAGCGGGAGTGGAGCAGTTCTTC. Its protein is CASSLVAGVEQFF.

The J gene is TRBJ2-3, the V gene TRBV3-1 (or the pseudogene TRBV3-2); D might be TRBD2 (6 bases). Germline V gene sequence: CDR1 LGHDT, CDR2 YNNKEL (reference sequence). V was cut by 3 bases and J by 1 base, with 17 bases left in between. This CDR3 comprises 17 residues. The CDR3 coding sequence is TGTGCCAGCAGCCACACCTGGGGAGGATCGGGCACAGATACGCAGTATTTT. Translating it yields CASSHTWGGSGTDTQYF.

The chain has TRBV10-1 and TRBJ2-2; 7 bases align to TRBD1. Trimming took 6 bases from V and 6 from J; bases not matched to a gene: 7. The germline V gene encodes CDR1 WNHNN and CDR2 SYGVQD (reference sequence). The CDR3 sequence is 14 residues long. The CDR3 reads CASSWGQGAGELFF. The CDR3 nucleotides are TGCGCCAGCAGCTGGGGCCAGGGGGCCGGGGAGCTGTTTTTT.

V usage is TRBV5-4 and J usage is TRBJ1-2; D unclear. Germline lookup yields CDR1 SGHNT and CDR2 YYREEE (reference sequence). V was pared by 0 bases and J by 10 bases, with 7 bases between. The CDR3 totals 11 residues. CDR3 nucleotides: TGTGCCAGCAGCTTGGACGAGTCCTACACCTTC. Amino acids: CASSLDESYTF.

The rearrangement links TRBV18 to TRBJ2-7; unclear D gene. The CDR3 is 13 amino acids. Trimming took 3 bases from V and 5 from J, leaving 11 bases between them. CDR1 and CDR2 (germline): KGHSH, LQKENI. CDR3 amino acids: CASSPSSLNEQYF. The CDR3 coding sequence is TGTGCCAGCTCACCGAGTTCCCTTAACGAGCAGTACTTC.

The J gene is TRBJ2-3, the V gene TRBV5-1, with D possibly being TRBD2 (6 bases). Trimming shortened V by 1 base and J by 5 bases, and 8 bases separated the two germline ends. Germline CDR1 and CDR2: SGHRS and YFSETQ. This CDR3 contains 13 residues. CDR3 protein: CASSLQGGDTQYF. The CDR3, as DNA: TGCGCCAGCAGCTTGCAGGGAGGAGATACGCAGTATTTT.

The rearrangement joins TRBV4-1 to TRBJ1-1, with TRBD1 matching 8 bases. The CDR3 is made up of 19 amino acids. Looked up from germline, CDR1 is MGHRA and CDR2 is YSYEKL. V dropped 0 bases and J dropped 4; count of bases not matched to a gene: 16. Written as DNA, the CDR3 is TGCGCCAGCAGCCAAGATATAGGACAGGGCCGGTTCCCACTCACTGAAGCTTTCTTT. Protein product: CASSQDIGQGRFPLTEAFF.

The chain carries TRBV5-1 and TRBJ1-5; perhaps TRBD1 as D (5 bases). Germline V lookup: CDR1 SGHRS, CDR2 YFSETQ. V lost 4 bases and J lost 11, with 22 bases in between. The CDR3 consists of 15 residues. As DNA, the CDR3 is TGCGCCAGCAGCCGACTCCCAGGGTCCTGGCAGTCCCAGCATTTT. Translated: CASSRLPGSWQSQHF.

The rearrangement joins TRBV6-5 to TRBJ1-1; D possibly corresponds to TRBD1 (6 bases). This CDR3 has 14 residues. V was pared by 7 bases and J by 5 bases, with 17 bases between. Germline V gives CDR1 MNHEY, CDR2 SVGAGI. CDR3 protein: CASKTGQGNTEAFF. The DNA for the CDR3 is TGTGCCAGCAAGACAGGCCAGGGCAATACTGAAGCTTTCTTT.